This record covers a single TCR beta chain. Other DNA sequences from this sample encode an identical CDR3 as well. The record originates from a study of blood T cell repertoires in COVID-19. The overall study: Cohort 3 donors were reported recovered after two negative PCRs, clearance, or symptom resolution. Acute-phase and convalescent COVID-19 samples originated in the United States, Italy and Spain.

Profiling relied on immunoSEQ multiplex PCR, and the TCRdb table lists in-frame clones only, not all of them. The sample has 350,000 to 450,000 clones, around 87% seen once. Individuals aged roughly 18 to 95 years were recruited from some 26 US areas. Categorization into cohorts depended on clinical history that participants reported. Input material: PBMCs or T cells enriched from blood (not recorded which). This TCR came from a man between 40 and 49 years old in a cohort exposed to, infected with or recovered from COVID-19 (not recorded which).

This CDR3 reads CASSLAGSSGNTIYF. CDR3 coding DNA: TGCGCCAGCAGCTTGGCCGGGAGCTCTGGAAACACCATATATTTT. This chain joins TRBV5-1 and TRBJ1-3, with unresolved D. Trimming took off 0 bases at V and 0 bases at J, with 7 bases between the two ends. CDR3 size: 15 residues. Germline lookup yields CDR1 SGHRS and CDR2 YFSETQ.